These 23 T cell receptor beta chains came from one sample sequenced in a study of T cells in Graves' hyperthyroidism and ophthalmopathy. The investigators amplified TCR beta CDR3 regions from RNA transcripts. HTBI primers drove first-round RT-PCR of the TCR CDR3. TCRdb fed the multiplex PCR reads into MiXCR, producing one record per CDR3 protein. The data show about 350,000 distinct CDR3 sequences, about 15% seen once. The sequenced material came from blood. The receptors were sampled from a young woman with Graves' hyperthyroidism.

The rearrangement joins TRBV28 to TRBJ1-1; D is unresolved. Germline V gene sequence: CDR1 MDHEN, CDR2 SYDVKM. V gave up 8 bases and J gave up 10 bases, with 11 bases separating them. CDR3 length equals 10 residues. The CDR3 coding sequence is TGTGCCAGCGTGAGAGGTGGAGCTTTCTTT. Translated: CASVRGGAFF.

This clonotype was detected only a few times. This rearrangement joins TRBV5-6 to TRBJ1-2; weak D call: TRBD1 (5 bases). V lost 7 bases and J lost 4, with 17 bases in between. The CDR3 is 14 amino acids. Germline V lookup: CDR1 SGHDT, CDR2 YYEEEE. The CDR3 DNA is TGTGCCAGCTCGTCCGCAGGGAGACCCTATGGCTACACCTTC. This translates into CASSSAGRPYGYTF.

This clonotype showed up just a few times. The V gene is TRBV5-6, the J gene TRBJ2-1; no firm D call. CDR1 and CDR2 from the germline V gene are SGHDT and YYEEEE. Trimming removed 2 bases at V and 1 base at J, with 10 bases between. This CDR3 is built from 15 residues. In DNA, the CDR3 is TGTGCCAGCAGCTTATGGGATGGGTCCTACAATGAGCAGTTCTTC. It encodes CASSLWDGSYNEQFF.

This clonotype was recorded a few times. V gene TRBV3-1 combines with J gene TRBJ2-5; D possibly corresponds to TRBD1 (6 bases). V lost 4 bases and J 4 bases, leaving 13 bases between the germline ends. Germline V gene data show CDR1 as LGHDT and CDR2 as YNNKEL (reference sequence). The CDR3 consists of 14 residues. The CDR3 DNA reads as TGTGCCAGCAGCCTAGTGAGACAGGCAGAGACCCAGTACTTC. This codes for CASSLVRQAETQYF.

The rearrangement uses TRBV20-1 and TRBJ2-3; the match to TRBD1 covers 8 bases. The CDR3 totals 13 residues. Germline CDR1 and CDR2: DFQATT and SNEGSKA (reference sequence). V lost 6 bases, J lost 2 bases, and 4 bases stayed unmatched. The CDR3 sequence: CSATGQDTDTQYF. The CDR3 coding sequence is TGCAGTGCCACGGGACAGGACACAGATACGCAGTATTTT.

The table lists this clonotype with a count of one. It may be a read error: a sequence one base away is much more abundant. The chain combines TRBV5-1 with TRBJ2-7; tentative D call: TRBD2 (6 bases). This CDR3 is 15 amino acids long. Germline CDR1 SGHRS, CDR2 YFSETQ. The CDR3 bases are TGCGCCGGCAGCATAATAGCGGATGGGTCCTACGAGCAGTACTTC. Its translation: CAGSIIADGSYEQYF.

This clonotype was seen a few times. The chain recombines TRBV20-1 with TRBJ1-3, with D unclear. V lost 0 bases to trimming and J lost 11 bases, with 14 bases between them. From germline, CDR1 is DFQATT and CDR2 SNEGSKA (reference sequence). The CDR3 is 13 amino acids. Written as DNA, the CDR3 is TGCAGTGCTAGAGACCCGGACCGTAAAGCCATATATTTT. This codes for CSARDPDRKAIYF.

This clonotype was found many times. The chain combines TRBV20-1 with TRBJ1-5; possibly TRBD1 for D (5 bases). Deletions cut 4 bases from V and 4 bases from J, with 17 bases between. The CDR3 runs 15 residues. Germline assignment: CDR1 DFQATT and CDR2 SNEGSKA (reference sequence). The CDR3 region has the DNA TGCAGTGCTAAGGAATCGGCCAGGGAGAATCAGCCCCAGCATTTT. Protein sequence: CSAKESARENQPQHF.

This clonotype occurred many times. This chain uses TRBV12-3 or TRBV12-4 with TRBJ1-3, with D uncertain. V was shortened by 3 bases and J by 2 bases, with 8 bases between the two germline ends. The CDR3 runs 14 residues. CDR3 in amino acids: CASSFSGTGNTIYF. The CDR3 coding sequence is TGTGCCAGCAGTTTTTCGGGAACTGGAAACACCATATATTTT.

This chain joins TRBV10-3 and TRBJ2-4, with 12 bases matching TRBD2. The CDR3 is made up of 18 amino acids. Germline CDR1 and CDR2: ENHRY and SYGVKD. Trimming at V came to 2 bases and at J to 6 bases, leaving 11 bases not matched to a gene. The CDR3 protein is CAISEPGLAGSPGNIQYF. The CDR3 bases are TGTGCCATCAGTGAGCCCGGACTAGCGGGATCCCCGGGAAACATTCAGTACTTC.

The V and J genes are TRBV7-8 and TRBJ2-2; D is unresolved. In germline, CDR1 is SGHVS, CDR2 FQNEAQ. The CDR3 is made up of 16 amino acids. V lost 1 base to trimming and J lost 0 bases, with 9 bases between them. The CDR3 DNA reads as TGTGCCAGCAGCTTAGAATACAGAGCGAACACCGGGGAGCTGTTTTTT. Translation gives CASSLEYRANTGELFF.

This clonotype showed up just a few times. The CDR3 here is CASSVPSGGAETQYF. CDR3 sequence (DNA): TGTGCCAGCAGCGTACCAAGCGGGGGGGCCGAGACCCAGTACTTC. This chain uses TRBV9 with TRBJ2-5; the match to TRBD2 covers 10 bases. CDR3 length: 15 residues. Germline V lookup: CDR1 SGDLS, CDR2 YYNGEE. Trimming took 1 base from V and 5 from J; bases not matched to a gene: 5.

For the CDR3, the DNA is TGTGCCAGCTCCGACACCTTAGAGACCCAGTACTTC. Translating it yields CASSDTLETQYF. The chain carries TRBV18 and TRBJ2-5; D is ambiguous. This CDR3 has 12 residues. Germline assignment: CDR1 KGHSH and CDR2 LQKENI. Trimming shortened V by 6 bases and J by 4 bases, and 9 bases separated the two germline ends.

The sample holds many counts of this clonotype. The genes are TRBV28 and TRBJ1-5; no firm D call. Trimming took 6 bases from V and 11 from J, leaving 17 bases between them. In germline, CDR1 is MDHEN, CDR2 SYDVKM. CDR3 length: 13 residues. The CDR3 is CASREASPSAQHF. In DNA form, the CDR3 reads TGTGCCAGCAGGGAGGCCTCCCCATCGGCCCAGCATTTT. Looking up the rest from reference TRBV28 and TRBJ1-5 gives the full variable domain: DVKVTQSSRYLVKRTGEKVFLECVQDMDHENMFWYRQDPGLGLRLIYFSYDVKMKEKGDIPEGYSVSREKKERFSLILESASTNQTSMYLCASREASPSAQHFGDGTRLSIL.

At least ten counts were recorded for this clonotype. The V call is TRBV13, the J call TRBJ1-2; perhaps TRBD1 as D (6 bases). The CDR3 has 15 residues. Per the germline V gene, CDR1 is PRHDT and CDR2 is FYEKMQ (reference sequence). V dropped 1 base and J dropped 7 bases, with 16 bases sitting between them. The CDR3 spells CASSLASRGLSGYTF. The CDR3, as DNA: TGTGCCAGCAGCTTAGCATCTAGGGGGTTGAGTGGCTACACCTTC.

This clonotype was seen at least ten times. The rearrangement joins TRBV28 to TRBJ1-3; 7 bases are a match to TRBD1. J was trimmed by 5 bases and V by 4 bases; bases with no gene match: 2. From germline, CDR1 is MDHEN and CDR2 SYDVKM. The length of the CDR3 is 13 residues. CDR3 residues: CASSSGGRNTIYF. The CDR3 region has the DNA TGTGCCAGCAGTTCAGGGGGAAGAAACACCATATATTTT.

This clonotype has at least ten counts. The gene calls are TRBV6-4 and TRBJ1-5; D possibly corresponds to TRBD1 (6 bases). Germline CDR1 and CDR2: MRHNA and SNTAGT. V lost 0 bases and J 11 bases, leaving 14 bases between the germline ends. This CDR3 region has 14 residues. The CDR3 sequence: CASSDSGRGRAQHF. CDR3 sequence (DNA): TGTGCCAGCAGTGACTCGGGCAGGGGAAGGGCCCAGCATTTT.

This clonotype has a count of ten or more. The chain recombines TRBV6-5 with TRBJ2-7; either TRBD1 or TRBD2 may fit D (5 bases each). The CDR3 is made up of 16 amino acids. Trimming removed 0 bases at V and 3 bases at J, with 15 bases between. Per the germline V gene, CDR1 is MNHEY and CDR2 is SVGAGI. CDR3 DNA sequence: TGTGCCAGCAGTTACTCGACAGCGGTGCTGAACTACGAGCAGTACTTC. It yields the protein CASSYSTAVLNYEQYF.

In this sample, this clonotype turned up many times. V usage is TRBV18 and J usage is TRBJ1-1; no reliable D call. The CDR3 is made up of 16 amino acids. Trimming took off 3 bases at V and 6 bases at J, with 20 bases between the two ends. Germline CDR1 is KGHSH and CDR2 is LQKENI. This CDR3 reads CASSPYPRQFESEAFF. CDR3 nucleotides: TGTGCCAGCTCACCGTACCCCCGCCAGTTTGAGTCTGAAGCTTTCTTT.

As concerns this clonotype: A much larger clonotype is one base distant, so this may be a read error. The genes are TRBV28 and TRBJ2-3, with 8 positions matching TRBD2. Germline trimming cut 8 bases from V and 0 bases from J; bases unmatched to any gene: 7. Per germline, CDR1 MDHEN and CDR2 SYDVKM. This CDR3 spans 15 amino acids. The CDR3 is CASGHTSGSTDTQYF. CDR3 bases: TGTGCCAGCGGTCATACTAGCGGAAGCACAGATACGCAGTATTTT. Looking up the rest from reference TRBV28 and TRBJ2-3 gives the full variable domain: DVKVTQSSRYLVKRTGEKVFLECVQDMDHENMFWYRQDPGLGLRLIYFSYDVKMKEKGDIPEGYSVSREKKERFSLILESASTNQTSMYLCASGHTSGSTDTQYFGPGTRLTVL.

This clonotype was seen repeatedly, ten times or more. The chain combines TRBV2 with TRBJ2-7, with unresolved D. The germline V and J ends were trimmed by 2 bases and 7 bases, with 18 bases remaining between them. Germline V gene lookup returns CDR1 SNHLY and CDR2 FYNNEI. The CDR3 totals 15 residues. As DNA, the CDR3 is TGTGCCAGCAGTGAAAAGCAAAGGGCCTACGCGGAGCAGTACTTC. Amino acids: CASSEKQRAYAEQYF.

V gene TRBV20-1 combines with J gene TRBJ1-1, with 9 bases identical to TRBD1. The CDR3 runs 13 residues. Germline V gene sequence: CDR1 DFQATT, CDR2 SNEGSKA (reference sequence). J gave up 1 base and V 6 bases, and 3 bases lay outside the gene matches. CDR3 coding DNA: TGCAGTGCCGAGGGACAGGGGAACACTGAAGCTTTCTTT. Protein sequence: CSAEGQGNTEAFF.

This clonotype was observed a few times. The V gene is TRBV29-1, the J gene TRBJ2-7; D is ambiguous. The CDR3 has 12 amino acids. V was clipped by 5 bases and J by 6 bases, with 14 bases between them. CDR1 SQVTM and CDR2 ANQGSEA come from the germline V gene. The CDR3 protein is CSVRPTSGEQYF. Written as DNA, the CDR3 is TGCAGCGTTAGACCGACAAGTGGCGAGCAGTACTTC.